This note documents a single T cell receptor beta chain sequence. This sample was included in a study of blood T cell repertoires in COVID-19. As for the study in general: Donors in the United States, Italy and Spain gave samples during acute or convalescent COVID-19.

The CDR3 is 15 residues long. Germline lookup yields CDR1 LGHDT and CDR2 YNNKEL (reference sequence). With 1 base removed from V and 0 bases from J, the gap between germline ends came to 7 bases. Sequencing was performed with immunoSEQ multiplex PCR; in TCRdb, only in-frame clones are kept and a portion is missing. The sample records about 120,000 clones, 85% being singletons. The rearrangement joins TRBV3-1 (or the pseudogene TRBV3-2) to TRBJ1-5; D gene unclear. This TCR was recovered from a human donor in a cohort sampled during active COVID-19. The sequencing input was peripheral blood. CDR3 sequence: CASSQGHDSNQPQHF. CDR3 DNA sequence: TGTGCCAGCAGCCAAGGACACGATAGCAATCAGCCCCAGCATTTT.